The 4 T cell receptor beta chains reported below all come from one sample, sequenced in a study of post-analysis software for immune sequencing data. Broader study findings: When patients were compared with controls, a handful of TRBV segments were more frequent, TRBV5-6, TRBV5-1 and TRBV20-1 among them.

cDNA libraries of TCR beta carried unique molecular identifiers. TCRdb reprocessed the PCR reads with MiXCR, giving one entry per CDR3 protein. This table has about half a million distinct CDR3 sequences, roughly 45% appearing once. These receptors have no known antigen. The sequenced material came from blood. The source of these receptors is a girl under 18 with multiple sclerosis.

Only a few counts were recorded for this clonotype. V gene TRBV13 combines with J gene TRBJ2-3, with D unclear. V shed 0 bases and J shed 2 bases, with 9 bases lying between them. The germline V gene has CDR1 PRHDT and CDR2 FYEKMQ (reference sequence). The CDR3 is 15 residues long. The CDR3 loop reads CASSLGPQPTDTQYF. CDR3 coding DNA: TGTGCCAGCAGCTTAGGTCCGCAACCCACAGATACGCAGTATTTT. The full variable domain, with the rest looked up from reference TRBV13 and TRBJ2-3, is AAGVIQSPRHLIKEKRETATLKCYPIPRHDTVYWYQQGPGQDPQFLISFYEKMQSDKGSIPDRFSAQQFSDYHSELNMSSLELGDSALYFCASSLGPQPTDTQYFGPGTRLTVL.

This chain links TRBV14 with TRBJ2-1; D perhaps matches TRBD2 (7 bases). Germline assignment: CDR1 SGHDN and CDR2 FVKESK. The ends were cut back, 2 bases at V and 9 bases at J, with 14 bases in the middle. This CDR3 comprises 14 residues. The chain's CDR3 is CASSQYKGGSEQFF. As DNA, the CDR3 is TGTGCCAGCAGCCAATACAAGGGGGGGAGTGAGCAGTTCTTC.

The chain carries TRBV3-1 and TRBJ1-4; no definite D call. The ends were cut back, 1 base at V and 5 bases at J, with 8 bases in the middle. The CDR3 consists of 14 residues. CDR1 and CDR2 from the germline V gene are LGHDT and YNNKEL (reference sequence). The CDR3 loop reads CASSQGLQNEKLFF. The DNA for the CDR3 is TGTGCCAGCAGCCAAGGGCTGCAAAATGAAAAACTGTTTTTT.

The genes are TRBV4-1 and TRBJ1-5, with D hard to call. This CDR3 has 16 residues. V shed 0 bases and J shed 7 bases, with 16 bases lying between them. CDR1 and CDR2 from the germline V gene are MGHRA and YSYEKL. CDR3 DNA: TGCGCCAGCAGCCAAGAAGGTATGGCGTATAGGCAGCCCCAGCATTTT. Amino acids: CASSQEGMAYRQPQHF.